This TCR beta chain was recorded in a study of blood T cell repertoires in COVID-19. Study overall: COVID-19 samples collected from the United States, Italy and Spain covered acute and convalescent phases.

The method was immunoSEQ multiplex PCR; TCRdb's version includes in-frame clones alone and lacks a portion of them. The sample yields a few hundred thousand clones, roughly 80% seen once. This receptor was identified in a middle-aged man who had recovered from COVID-19. Sequenced sample: PBMCs or T cells enriched from blood (not recorded which).

The CDR3 DNA follows: TGTGCCAGCAGCCAATCTAGCGGGGGGGCTCCATATACGCAGTATTTT. Its protein is CASSQSSGGAPYTQYF. The V call is TRBV3-1 (or the pseudogene TRBV3-2), the J call TRBJ2-3, with TRBD2 matching 12 bases. CDR3 length: 16 amino acids. With 2 bases clipped from V and 7 bases from J, the junction kept 7 bases outside the gene matches. The germline CDR1 and CDR2 sequences are LGHDT and YNNKEL (reference sequence).